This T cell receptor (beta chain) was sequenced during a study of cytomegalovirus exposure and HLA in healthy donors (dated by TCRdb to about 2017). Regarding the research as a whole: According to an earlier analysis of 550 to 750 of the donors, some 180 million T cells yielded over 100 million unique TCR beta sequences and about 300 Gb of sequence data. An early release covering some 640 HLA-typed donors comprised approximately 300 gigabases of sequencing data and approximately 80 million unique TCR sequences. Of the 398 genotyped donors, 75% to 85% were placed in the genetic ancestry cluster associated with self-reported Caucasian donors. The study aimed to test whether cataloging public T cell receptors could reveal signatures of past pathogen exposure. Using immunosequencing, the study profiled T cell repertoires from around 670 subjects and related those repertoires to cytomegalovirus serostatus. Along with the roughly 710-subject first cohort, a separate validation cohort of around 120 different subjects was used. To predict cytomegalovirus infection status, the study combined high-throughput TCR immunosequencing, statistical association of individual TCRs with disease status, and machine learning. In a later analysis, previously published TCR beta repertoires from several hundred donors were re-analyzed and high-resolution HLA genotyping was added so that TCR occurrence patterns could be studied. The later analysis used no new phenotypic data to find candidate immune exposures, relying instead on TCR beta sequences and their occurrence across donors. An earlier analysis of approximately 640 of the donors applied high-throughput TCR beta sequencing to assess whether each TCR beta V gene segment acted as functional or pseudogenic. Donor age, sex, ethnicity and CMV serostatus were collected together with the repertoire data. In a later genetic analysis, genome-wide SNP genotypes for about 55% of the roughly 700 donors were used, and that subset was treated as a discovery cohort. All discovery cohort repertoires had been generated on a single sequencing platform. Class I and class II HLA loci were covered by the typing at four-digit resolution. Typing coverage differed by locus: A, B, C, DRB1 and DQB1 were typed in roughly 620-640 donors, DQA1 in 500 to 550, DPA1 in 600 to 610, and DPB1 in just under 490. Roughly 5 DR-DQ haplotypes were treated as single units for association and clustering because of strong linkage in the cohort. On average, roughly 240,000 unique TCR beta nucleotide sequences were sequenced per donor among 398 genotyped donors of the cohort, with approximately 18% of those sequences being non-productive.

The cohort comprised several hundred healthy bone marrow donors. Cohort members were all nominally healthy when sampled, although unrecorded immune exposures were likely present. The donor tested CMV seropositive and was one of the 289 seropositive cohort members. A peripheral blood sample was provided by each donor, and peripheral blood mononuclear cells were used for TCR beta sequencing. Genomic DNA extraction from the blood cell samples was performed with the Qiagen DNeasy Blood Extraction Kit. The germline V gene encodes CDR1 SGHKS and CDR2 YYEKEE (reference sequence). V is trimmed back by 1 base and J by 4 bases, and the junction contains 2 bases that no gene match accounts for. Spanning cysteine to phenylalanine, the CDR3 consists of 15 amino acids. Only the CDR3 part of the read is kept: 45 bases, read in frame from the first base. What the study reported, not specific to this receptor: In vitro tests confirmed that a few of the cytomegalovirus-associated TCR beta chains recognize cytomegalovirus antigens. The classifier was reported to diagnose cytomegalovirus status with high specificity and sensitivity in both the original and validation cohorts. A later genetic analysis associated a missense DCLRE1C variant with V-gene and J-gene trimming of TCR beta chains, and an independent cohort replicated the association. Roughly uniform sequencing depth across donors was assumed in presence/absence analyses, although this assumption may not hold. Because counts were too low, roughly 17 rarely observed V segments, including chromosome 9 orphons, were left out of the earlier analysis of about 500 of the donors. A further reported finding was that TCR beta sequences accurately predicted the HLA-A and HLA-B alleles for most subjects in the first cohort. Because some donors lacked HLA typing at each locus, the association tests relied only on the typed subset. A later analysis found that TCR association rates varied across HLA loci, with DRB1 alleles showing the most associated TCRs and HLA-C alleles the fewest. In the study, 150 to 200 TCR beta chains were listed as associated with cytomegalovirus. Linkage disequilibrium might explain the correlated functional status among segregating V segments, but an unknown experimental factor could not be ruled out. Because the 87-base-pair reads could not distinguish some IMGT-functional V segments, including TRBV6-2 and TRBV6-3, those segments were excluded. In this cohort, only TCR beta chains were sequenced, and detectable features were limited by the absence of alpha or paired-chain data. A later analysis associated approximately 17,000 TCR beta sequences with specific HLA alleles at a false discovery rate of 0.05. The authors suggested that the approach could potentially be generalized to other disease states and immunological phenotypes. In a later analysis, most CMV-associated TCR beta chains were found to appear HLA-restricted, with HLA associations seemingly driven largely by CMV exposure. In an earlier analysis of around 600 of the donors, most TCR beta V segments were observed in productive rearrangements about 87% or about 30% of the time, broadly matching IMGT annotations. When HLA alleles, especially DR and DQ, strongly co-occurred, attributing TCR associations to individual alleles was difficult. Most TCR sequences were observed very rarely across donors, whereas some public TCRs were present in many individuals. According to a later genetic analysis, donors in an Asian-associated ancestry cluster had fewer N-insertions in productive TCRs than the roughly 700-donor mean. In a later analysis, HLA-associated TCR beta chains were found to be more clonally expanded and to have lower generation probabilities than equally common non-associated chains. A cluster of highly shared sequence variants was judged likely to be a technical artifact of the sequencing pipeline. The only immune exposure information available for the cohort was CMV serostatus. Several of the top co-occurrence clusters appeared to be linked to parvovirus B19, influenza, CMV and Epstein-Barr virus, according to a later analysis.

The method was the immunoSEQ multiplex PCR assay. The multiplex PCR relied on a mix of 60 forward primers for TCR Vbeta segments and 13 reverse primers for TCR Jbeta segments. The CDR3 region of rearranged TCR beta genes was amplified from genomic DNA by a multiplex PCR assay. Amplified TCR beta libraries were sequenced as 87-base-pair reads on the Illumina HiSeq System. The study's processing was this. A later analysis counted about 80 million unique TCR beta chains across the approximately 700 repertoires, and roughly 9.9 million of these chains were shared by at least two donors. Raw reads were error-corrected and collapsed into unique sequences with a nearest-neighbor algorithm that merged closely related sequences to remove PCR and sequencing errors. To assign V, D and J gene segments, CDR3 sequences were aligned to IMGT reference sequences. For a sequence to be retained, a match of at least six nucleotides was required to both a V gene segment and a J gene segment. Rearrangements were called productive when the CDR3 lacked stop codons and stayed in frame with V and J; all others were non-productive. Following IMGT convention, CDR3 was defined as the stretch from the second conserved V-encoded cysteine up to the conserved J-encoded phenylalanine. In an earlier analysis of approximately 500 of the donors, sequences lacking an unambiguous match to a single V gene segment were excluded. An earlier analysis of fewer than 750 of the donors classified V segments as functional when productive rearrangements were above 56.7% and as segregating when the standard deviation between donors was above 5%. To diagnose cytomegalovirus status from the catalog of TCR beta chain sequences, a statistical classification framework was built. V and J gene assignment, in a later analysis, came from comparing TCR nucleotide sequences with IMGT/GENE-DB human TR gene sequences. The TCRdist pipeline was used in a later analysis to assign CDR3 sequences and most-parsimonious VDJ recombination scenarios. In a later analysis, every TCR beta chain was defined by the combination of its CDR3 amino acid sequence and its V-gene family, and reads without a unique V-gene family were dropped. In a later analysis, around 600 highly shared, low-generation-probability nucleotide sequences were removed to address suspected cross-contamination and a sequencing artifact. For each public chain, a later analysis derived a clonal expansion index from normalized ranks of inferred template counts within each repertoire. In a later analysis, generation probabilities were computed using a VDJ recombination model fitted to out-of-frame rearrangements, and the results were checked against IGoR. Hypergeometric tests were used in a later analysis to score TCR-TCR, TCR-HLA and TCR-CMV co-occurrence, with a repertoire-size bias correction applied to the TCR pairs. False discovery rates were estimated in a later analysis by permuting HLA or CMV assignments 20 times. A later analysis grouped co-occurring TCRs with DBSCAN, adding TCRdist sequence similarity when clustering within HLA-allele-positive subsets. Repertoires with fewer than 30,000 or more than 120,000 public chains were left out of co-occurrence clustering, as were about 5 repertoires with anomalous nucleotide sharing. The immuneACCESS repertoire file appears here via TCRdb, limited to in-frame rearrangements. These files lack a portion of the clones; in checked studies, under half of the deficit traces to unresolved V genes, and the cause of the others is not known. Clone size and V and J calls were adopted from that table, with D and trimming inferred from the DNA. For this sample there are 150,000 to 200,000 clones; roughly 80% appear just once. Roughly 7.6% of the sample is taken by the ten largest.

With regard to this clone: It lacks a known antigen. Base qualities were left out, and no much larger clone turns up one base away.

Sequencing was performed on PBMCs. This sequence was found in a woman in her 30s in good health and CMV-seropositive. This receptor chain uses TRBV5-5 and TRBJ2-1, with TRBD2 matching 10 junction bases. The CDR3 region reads CASSLWTSGYNEQFF. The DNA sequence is TGTGCCAGCAGCTTGTGGACTAGCGGTTACAATGAGCAGTTCTTC.